Sequencing of this TCR beta chain was carried out in a study of blood T cell repertoires in COVID-19. Study overall: The United States, Italy and Spain provided the acute and convalescent COVID-19 samples. The analysed material was cDNA or gDNA that came from T cells, B-cell-depleted T cells, or PBMCs.

In the source study's methods: Estimation of nucleated cell counts relied on the amplification of reference gene primers. Sequencing used immunoSEQ multiplex PCR; TCRdb keeps in-frame clones, though not all of them. Clone size and the V and J calls come from that table; the DNA yielded D and trimming. The data show about 43,000 clones, with about 87% seen just once and about 3.7% held by the top ten. With 4 bases clipped from V and 4 bases from J, the junction kept 7 bases outside the gene matches. The germline V gene encodes CDR1 SGHNT and CDR2 YYREEE (reference sequence). This CDR3 is 17 amino acids long. Seattle patients were enrolled during active infection and followed longitudinally.

The sequenced sample was peripheral blood. The chain is built from TRBV5-4 and TRBJ2-5; 16 bases match TRBD2. This TCR came from a man aged 35-49 years with COVID-19, enrolled during active disease. CDR3 sequence (DNA): TGTGCCAGCAGCACCGGGACTAGCGGGGGGGCGGGAGAGACCCAGTACTTC. Its protein product is CASSTGTSGGAGETQYF.